This T cell receptor beta chain was documented in a study of cytomegalovirus exposure and HLA in healthy donors. Comment on this clone: The target antigen is unknown.

Primers: 60 Vbeta forward and 13 Jbeta reverse. This table comes from immunoSEQ multiplex PCR, and its TCRdb copy is limited to in-frame clones, with some not included. This sample's clone table lists under 200,000 clones. This CDR3 is built from 17 residues. Losses at the gene ends were 1 base for V and 4 bases for J; bases not matched to a gene: 12. Per germline, CDR1 LGHNA and CDR2 YNFKEQ. General study findings and limits: The likely explanation for a cluster of highly shared sequence variants was sequencing artifact.

The source of this sequence is a woman aged 18-29 years in good health and CMV-seropositive. The source material was PBMCs. The rearrangement joins TRBV4-2 to TRBJ2-5, with 7 bases identical to TRBD2. The CDR3 DNA follows: TGTGCCAGCAGCCAAGGGGCCCGCCGGGGGGATCCAGAGACCCAGTACTTC. It yields the protein CASSQGARRGDPETQYF.